This TCR beta chain was captured in a study of blood T cell repertoires in COVID-19. About the study: COVID-19 samples from acute and convalescent phases originated in the United States, Italy and Spain. T cells, B-cell-depleted T cells, or PBMCs provided the cDNA or gDNA that served as material.

The germline V gene encodes CDR1 LNHNV and CDR2 YYDKDF (reference sequence). The CDR3 length is 14 residues. Deletions cut 6 bases from V and 5 bases from J, with 16 bases between. Authors' processing steps: It was from reference gene primer amplification that nucleated cell counts were estimated. Profiled with immunoSEQ multiplex PCR; TCRdb holds only in-frame clones, not every one. From that table come the V and J calls and clone size; the DNA was used to work out D and trimming. Counted here are under 50,000 clones, around 80% occurring once; the ten biggest clones make up under 50%. This chain connects TRBV15 to TRBJ2-5, with D perhaps matching TRBD1 (6 bases). The sequence derives from a man aged 80 or over with active or convalescent COVID-19. Input material: peripheral blood. The CDR3 DNA is TGTGCCACCAGGGCTCATACAGGGAGCGAGACCCAGTACTTC. It translates to CATRAHTGSETQYF.